Listed below are T cell receptor beta chains from one sample, sequenced in a study of T cells in Graves' hyperthyroidism and ophthalmopathy. TCRdb re-analysed the multiplex PCR reads in MiXCR, keeping a single row per CDR3 protein. The sample holds a few hundred thousand distinct CDR3 sequences, less than 20% seen once. Sequencing input: blood. Source of these receptors: a woman aged 45 to 65 with Graves' hyperthyroidism. CDR3s include the opening cysteine and the closing phenylalanine or tryptophan. Fields, in order: clone size, D gene, V gene, J gene, CDR3 DNA, CDR3 protein. The D gene is left open where the match is weak. Clone size is stated in some rows and not others, as once, few, many or a class when expanded.

>many|TRBD2|TRBV6-1|TRBJ2-1
TGTGCCAGCAGCTACCAACTAGCGGGAGGGCCGTACAATGAGCAGTTCTTC
CASSYQLAGGPYNEQFF
>many|TRBD1|TRBV10-1|TRBJ1-1
TGCGCCAGCAGTGAGTCTAAAACAGGGGTGAACACTGAAGCTTTCTTT
CASSESKTGVNTEAFF
>few|TRBD2|TRBV3-1|TRBJ2-7
TGTGCCAGCAGCCCGTCTAGCGGGCATAATTCCTACGAGCAGTACTTC
CASSPSSGHNSYEQYF
>many|TRBD2|TRBV20-1|TRBJ2-1
TGCAGTGCTCGTCGGGGGGAGACGGCTTCCTACAATGAGCAGTTCTTC
CSARRGETASYNEQFF
>many|TRBD2|TRBV12-5|TRBJ2-3
TGTGCTAGTAGCGGGAGTATTGGAAATGCAGATACGCAGTATTTT
CASSGSIGNADTQYF
>few|TRBD1|TRBV30|TRBJ2-5
TGTGCCTGGACGGACACAGGGGGCGCGAGGGAGACCCAGTACTTC
CAWTDTGGARETQYF
>few|TRBD1|TRBV7-9|TRBJ1-2
TGTGCCAGCAGCTCGGGGACAGGGTCCAACTATGGCTACACCTTC
CASSSGTGSNYGYTF
>many|TRBD1|TRBV7-9|TRBJ1-1
TGTGCCAGCAGCACTCCCGGGCGACAGGGCGAGAACACTGAAGCTTTCTTT
CASSTPGRQGENTEAFF
>many|.|TRBV6-1|TRBJ2-7
TGTGCCAGCAGTGCTAGAGAGGGGGTATCCTACGAGCAGTACTTC
CASSAREGVSYEQYF
>.|TRBD1|TRBV30|TRBJ1-2
TGTGCCTGGAGCGGAGGAGGCAGGGGGCACGGCTACACCTTC
CAWSGGGRGHGYTF
>few|TRBD2|TRBV4-2|TRBJ2-2
TGTGCCAGCAGCCAAGATACTAGCGGGCTTGACACCGGGGAGCTGTTTTTT
CASSQDTSGLDTGELFF
>.|.|TRBV7-2|TRBJ1-3
TGTGCCAGCAGCCTTGGTAACTCTGGAAACACCATATATTTT
CASSLGNSGNTIYF
>many|.|TRBV24-1|TRBJ2-7
TGTGCCACCAGTGATGACGCTAGCGACGATTACGAGCAGTACTTC
CATSDDASDDYEQYF
>many|.|TRBV25-1|TRBJ2-7
TGTGCCAGCAGTGATCCCGACAGAAGCTCCTACGAGCAGTACTTC
CASSDPDRSSYEQYF
>.|TRBD1|TRBV24-1|TRBJ2-1
TGTGCCACCAGTGACCCCGGGACAGGGGTTGACAATGAGCAGTTCTTC
CATSDPGTGVDNEQFF
>many|.|TRBV28|TRBJ2-4
TGTGCCAGCAGTGGGCCGTCGGACGCTAACATTCAGTACTTC
CASSGPSDANIQYF
>many|.|TRBV24-1|TRBJ2-3
TGTGCCACCAGTGATTTAGCGGCAAGCACAGATACGCAGTATTTT
CATSDLAASTDTQYF
>few|.|TRBV2|TRBJ1-2
TGTGCCAGCAGTGTACAACAGAAAAACTATGGCTACACCTTC
CASSVQQKNYGYTF
>many|.|TRBV11-2|TRBJ1-2
TGTGCCAGCAGCTCAGGTGGATATCCCTATGGCTACACCTTC
CASSSGGYPYGYTF
>many|.|TRBV6-1|TRBJ2-1
TGTGCCCAAAAGGTTCCGGAACCGACCTACAATGAGCAGTTCTTC
CAQKVPEPTYNEQFF
>few|.|TRBV20-1|TRBJ2-6
TGCAGTGCTAGATCCACAGGGTTTGGGGCCAACGTCCTGACTTTC
CSARSTGFGANVLTF
>many|.|TRBV6-6|TRBJ1-2
TGTGCCAGCAGTTACAGAGGAGGGGGGGGGGGCTACACCTTC
CASSYRGGGGGYTF
>many|.|TRBV12-5|TRBJ2-1
TGTGCTAGTGCCCCCGAAGGGGCTTATGAGCAGTTCTTC
CASAPEGAYEQFF
>many|TRBD1|TRBV28|TRBJ1-5
TGTGCCAGCAGTTTGGGACAGAATAGCAATCAGCCCCAGCATTTT
CASSLGQNSNQPQHF
>.|.|TRBV10-3|TRBJ1-1
TGTGCCATCAGTGATCGGGGGGGGAACACTGAAGCTTTCTTT
CAISDRGGNTEAFF
>.|TRBD2|TRBV5-1|TRBJ2-1
TGCGCCAGCAGCCCGGGACTAGCGGGATATGAGCAGTTCTTC
CASSPGLAGYEQFF
>many|.|TRBV28|TRBJ1-2
TGTGCCAGCAGTTTAGCCTCGAACTATGGCTACACCTTC
CASSLASNYGYTF
>.|.|TRBV5-4|TRBJ1-2
TGTGCCAGCAGCTTGCGACAGACTTCAAACTATGGCTACACCTTC
CASSLRQTSNYGYTF
>.|.|TRBV27|TRBJ1-4
TGTGCCAGCAGTTCCCCGGGCCCATCCGGGGTGAATGAAAAACTGTTTTTT
CASSSPGPSGVNEKLFF
>many|.|TRBV5-1|TRBJ1-4
TGCGCCAGCAGCTTAGCAGGGGAACAAAAACTGTTTTTT
CASSLAGEQKLFF
>.|TRBD2|TRBV5-4|TRBJ2-2
TGTGCCAGCAGCTCGAGGACTAGCGGGAGCACCGGGGAGCTGTTTTTT
CASSSRTSGSTGELFF
>few|TRBD1|TRBV20-1|TRBJ2-3
TGCAGTGTCCCCGGGACAGGGACAGATACGCAGTATTTT
CSVPGTGTDTQYF
>.|.|TRBV6-1|TRBJ2-5
TGTGCCAGCACCGACTTGTCAGAGACCCAGTACTTC
CASTDLSETQYF